These 22 T cell receptor beta chains were sequenced from one sample in a study of Graves' ophthalmopathy and Graves' hyperthyroidism. Beta-chain TCR CDR3 regions were amplified from RNA transcripts. Second-round multiplex PCR came after a first-round RT-PCR that employed HTBI primers. MiXCR, applied by TCRdb to the multiplex PCR reads, yields one record per CDR3 protein. This sample has about 420,000 distinct CDR3 sequences, with more than 20% found just once. Specimen: peripheral blood. The receptor set was obtained from a woman aged 18-29 years with stable Graves' hyperthyroidism.

This clonotype has ten or more counts. The chain recombines TRBV24-1 with TRBJ2-7, with TRBD1 identical over 8 bases. The length of the CDR3 is 14 residues. J gave up 0 bases and V 6 bases, and 3 bases lay outside the gene matches. Germline loops: CDR1 KGHDR, CDR2 SFDVKD. The CDR3 sequence: CATSSGTGSYEQYF. DNA of the CDR3: TGTGCCACCAGTTCCGGGACAGGCTCCTACGAGCAGTACTTC.

This clonotype occurred many times. V is TRBV4-1 and J is TRBJ2-7, with TRBD1 as a possible D gene (6 bases). Germline V gene lookup returns CDR1 MGHRA and CDR2 YSYEKL. V dropped 0 bases and J dropped 0 bases, with 12 bases sitting between them. This CDR3 has 16 residues. In nucleotides, the CDR3 is TGCGCCAGCAGCCAAGATACCGGGACAAACTCCTACGAGCAGTACTTC. This translates into CASSQDTGTNSYEQYF.

The chain links TRBV20-1 to TRBJ1-1; D gene unclear. V was cut by 5 bases and J by 1 base, with 14 bases left in between. Germline loops: CDR1 DFQATT, CDR2 SNEGSKA (reference sequence). CDR3 size: 14 residues. As DNA, the CDR3 is TGCAGTGCTGAAGGTAGACTGAAGAACACTGAAGCTTTCTTT. Translated: CSAEGRLKNTEAFF.

This clonotype was picked up many times. J is TRBJ2-7 and V is TRBV20-1; D is unresolved. CDR1 and CDR2 (germline): DFQATT, SNEGSKA (reference sequence). CDR3 length: 14 amino acids. Deletions cut 3 bases from V and 1 base from J, with 13 bases between. The CDR3 reads CSASNVATSYEQYF. CDR3 sequence (DNA): TGCAGTGCTAGTAATGTGGCAACATCCTACGAGCAGTACTTC.

This clonotype was detected many times. The chain has TRBV7-2 and TRBJ2-5; 8 bases match TRBD2. The V segment lost 1 base and the J segment 5 bases; nucleotides outside the gene matches: 6. The length of the CDR3 is 15 residues. The germline V gene has CDR1 SGHTA and CDR2 FQGNSA. For the CDR3, the DNA is TGTGCCAGCAGCTTAGACAAGCGGGAGTTGGAGACCCAGTACTTC. It codes for CASSLDKRELETQYF.

The genes are TRBV20-1 and TRBJ2-7, with D tentatively TRBD2 (5 bases). Trimming removed 3 bases at V and 2 bases at J, with 8 bases between. This CDR3 contains 12 residues. Per the germline V gene, CDR1 is DFQATT and CDR2 is SNEGSKA (reference sequence). The CDR3 reads CSASGKTYEQYF. DNA for the CDR3: TGCAGTGCTAGCGGGAAAACCTACGAGCAGTACTTC.

This clonotype showed up just a few times. A much bigger clone sits one base away, suggesting this may be a read error. The rearrangement uses TRBV7-3 and TRBJ1-6, with a weak D call TRBD1 (6 bases). Germline V gives CDR1 SGHTA, CDR2 FQGTGA. The CDR3 length is 13 residues. CDR3 amino acids: CASSQDRNSHLHF. The CDR3 DNA reads TGTGCCAGCAGCCAAGACAGGAATTCACACCTCCACTTT.

In its sample, this clonotype was seen many times. The chain joins TRBV27 to TRBJ1-6, with unresolved D. V gave up 2 bases and J gave up 5 bases, with 7 bases separating them. Germline CDR1 reads MNHEY; CDR2 reads SMNVEV (reference sequence). The CDR3 contains 14 residues. CDR3: CASSLVSNNSPLHF. As DNA, the CDR3 is TGTGCCAGCAGTTTAGTCAGCAATAATTCACCCCTCCACTTT.

This clonotype was picked up many times. The chain combines TRBV27 with TRBJ2-7, with unresolved D. V shed 4 bases and J shed 6 bases, with 7 bases lying between them. Germline assignment: CDR1 MNHEY and CDR2 SMNVEV (reference sequence). CDR3 length equals 11 residues. CDR3 region: CASSSGPEQYF. Here the CDR3 DNA reads TGTGCCAGCAGTTCTGGACCCGAGCAGTACTTC.

The table lists this clonotype with a count of one. The chain carries TRBV6-1 and TRBJ1-2; possibly TRBD1 for D (6 bases). The germline V gene has CDR1 MNHNS and CDR2 SASEGT. This CDR3 has 10 residues. The V gene lost 10 bases and the J gene lost 9 bases, with 12 bases spanning the gap. DNA of the CDR3: TGTGCCACGAACAGGGTGAGCTACACCTTC. Translating gives CATNRVSYTF.

This clonotype was detected ten times or more. The chain combines TRBV6-5 with TRBJ2-7; no clear D gene. The CDR3 is 13 amino acids. Between the trimmed V and J ends, which lost 3 bases and 7 bases, there was a span of 13 bases. From germline, CDR1 is MNHEY and CDR2 SVGAGI. The CDR3 bases are TGTGCCAGCAGTTATCGAAGGGAAGGGGAGCAGTACTTC. This translates into CASSYRREGEQYF.

The chain couples TRBV6-7 to TRBJ2-2; 7 positions match TRBD1. TRBV6-7 is treated as an ORF (open reading frame) with a function not yet certain. V dropped 5 bases and J dropped 7; count of bases not matched to a gene: 16. There are 17 residues in the CDR3. The CDR3 DNA reads as TGTGCCAGCAGTCTCAGAAGGACAGGATTAGCAGTCGGGGAGCTGTTTTTT. Translating gives CASSLRRTGLAVGELFF.

This clonotype was counted at least ten times. The chain joins TRBV6-5 to TRBJ1-1; 7 bases map to TRBD1. With V trimmed by 2 bases and J by 6 bases, 9 bases remained unmatched. The CDR3 runs 15 residues. From germline, CDR1 is MNHEY and CDR2 SVGAGI. CDR3 residues: CASSYEARGIAEAFF. The DNA for the CDR3 is TGTGCCAGCAGTTACGAGGCCAGGGGGATAGCTGAAGCTTTCTTT.

The sample holds many counts of this clonotype. V is TRBV24-1 and J is TRBJ1-1; D ambiguous. This CDR3 contains 13 residues. CDR1 is KGHDR, CDR2 SFDVKD, per germline. Trimming took 2 bases from V and 4 from J, leaving 7 bases between them. The CDR3 protein is CATSDSGSTEAFF. In DNA, the CDR3 is TGTGCCACCAGTGATTCAGGTTCCACTGAAGCTTTCTTT.

This clonotype occurred many times. The chain employs TRBV9 and TRBJ2-5, with 8 bases fitting TRBD1. Trimming cost V 3 bases and J 2 bases; bases outside gene matches: 12. There are 17 residues in the CDR3. Germline V lookup: CDR1 SGDLS, CDR2 YYNGEE. The CDR3 nucleotides read TGTGCCAGCAGCGCCCCAAAGGCCGGGACAGGACAAGAGACCCAGTACTTC. Its translation: CASSAPKAGTGQETQYF. Variable domain in full (rest from reference TRBV9 and TRBJ2-5): DSGVTQTPKHLITATGQRVTLRCSPRSGDLSVYWYQQSLDQGLQFLIQYYNGEERAKGNILERFSAQQFPDLHSELNLSSLELGDSALYFCASSAPKAGTGQETQYFGPGTRLLVL.

This clonotype was counted at least ten times. The CDR3 protein is CASSQTGSTEAFF. The CDR3 DNA reads TGCGCCAGCAGCCAGACGGGGAGCACTGAAGCTTTCTTT. The genes are TRBV4-3 and TRBJ1-1; D is uncertain. V lost 3 bases to trimming and J lost 4 bases, with 9 bases between them. Per the germline V gene, CDR1 is LGHNA and CDR2 is YSLEER. The CDR3 is made up of 13 amino acids.

CDR3 sequence (DNA): TGTGCCAGCAGTGAAGCGTCCTCCGTCTCGGCCAACGTCCTGACTTTC. The encoded protein is CASSEASSVSANVLTF. The genes are TRBV6-1 and TRBJ2-6; D gene uncertain. This CDR3 spans 16 amino acids. V was clipped by 0 bases and J by 6 bases, with 12 bases between them. The germline gives CDR1 MNHNS, CDR2 SASEGT.

This sequence joins TRBV2 and TRBJ2-7; 9 bases map to TRBD2. Germline loops: CDR1 SNHLY, CDR2 FYNNEI. The CDR3 sequence is 17 residues long. V shed 1 base and J 3 bases; nucleotides not matched to a gene: 10. This CDR3 reads CASSEDRGLARDYEQYF. CDR3 nucleotide sequence: TGTGCCAGCAGTGAAGACCGGGGACTAGCAAGGGACTACGAGCAGTACTTC.

This clonotype was seen ten or more times. This chain links TRBV7-9 with TRBJ1-3; a weak D match, TRBD1 (6 bases). Per germline, CDR1 SEHNR and CDR2 FQNEAQ (reference sequence). The CDR3 totals 15 residues. V shed 5 bases and J shed 0 bases, with 11 bases lying between them. CDR3 sequence (DNA): TGTGCCAGCAGCCGGGGGGGCACCTCTGGAAACACCATATATTTT. It is translated as CASSRGGTSGNTIYF.

There are many counts of this clonotype. The chain employs TRBV12-3 or TRBV12-4 and TRBJ2-5, with TRBD2 matching 9 bases. The CDR3 is made up of 15 amino acids. Trimming at V came to 0 bases and at J to 5 bases, leaving 4 bases not matched to a gene. CDR3 loop: CASSLALSGSETQYF. For the CDR3, the DNA is TGTGCCAGCAGTTTAGCGCTTAGCGGGAGCGAGACCCAGTACTTC.

This clonotype occurred a few times. The chain couples TRBV12-3 or TRBV12-4 to TRBJ1-1; D remains unclear. The CDR3 loop spans 15 amino acids. With 5 bases removed from V and 8 bases from J, the gap between germline ends came to 21 bases. This CDR3 reads CASSPERQGGNEAFF. CDR3 in DNA: TGTGCCAGCAGTCCGGAAAGACAAGGTGGAAACGAAGCTTTCTTT.

This clonotype came up many times. The V gene is TRBV5-1, the J gene TRBJ1-1; 7 bases are shared with TRBD1. Trimming took 1 base from V and 10 from J; bases not matched to a gene: 10. CDR1 SGHRS and CDR2 YFSETQ come from the germline V gene. This CDR3 spans 14 amino acids. The CDR3 sequence is CASSLRTGEAVAFF. DNA for the CDR3: TGCGCCAGCAGCTTGAGGACAGGCGAGGCGGTAGCTTTCTTT. The complete variable domain, with remaining parts taken from reference TRBV5-1 and TRBJ1-1, reads KAGVTQTPRYLIKTRGQQVTLSCSPISGHRSVSWYQQTPGQGLQFLFEYFSETQRNKGNFPGRFSGRQFSNSRSEMNVSTLELGDSALYLCASSLRTGEAVAFFGQGTRLTVV.